The entry below gives a single TCR beta chain sequence along with its context. It lacks a known antigen. Base quality data are lacking; no much larger clone is found one base away. V loses 5 bases of germline sequence and J loses 2 bases, and the interval between the two ends is 7 bases. The germline V gene provides CDR1 SGHTA and CDR2 FQGNSA. CDR3 length: 12 amino acids, cysteine to phenylalanine. The only DNA kept is the CDR3, 36 bases in frame from the first base. The cohort consisted of 650 to 700 healthy bone marrow donors. Cohort members were all nominally healthy when sampled, although unrecorded immune exposures were likely present. The donor tested CMV seronegative and was one of the 352 seronegative cohort members. A peripheral blood sample was provided by each donor, and peripheral blood mononuclear cells were used for TCR beta sequencing. Genomic DNA extraction from the blood cell samples was performed with the Qiagen DNeasy Blood Extraction Kit.

The library was made by the immunoSEQ multiplex PCR assay. The multiplex PCR relied on a mix of 60 forward primers for TCR Vbeta segments and 13 reverse primers for TCR Jbeta segments. A multiplex PCR assay on genomic DNA amplified the CDR3 region of rearranged TCR beta genes. The Illumina HiSeq System was used to sequence the amplified TCR beta libraries as 87-base-pair reads. In the source study's methods: A later analysis tallied some 79 million unique TCR beta chains across the approximately 670 repertoires, and approximately 9.9 million of those chains were shared by two or more donors. To remove PCR and sequencing errors, raw reads were error-corrected and collapsed into unique sequences using a nearest-neighbor algorithm that merged closely related sequences. To assign V, D and J gene segments, CDR3 sequences were aligned to IMGT reference sequences. For a sequence to be retained, at least a six-nucleotide match to both a V gene segment and a J gene segment was required. Rearrangements were classified as productive when the CDR3 lacked stop codons and remained in frame with V and J, and all other rearrangements were classified as non-productive. CDR3 was defined by IMGT convention, running from the second conserved V-encoded cysteine to the conserved J-encoded phenylalanine. The earlier analysis of about 590 of the donors excluded sequences that lacked an unambiguous match to a single V gene segment. In an earlier analysis of a few hundred of the donors, V segments were called functional above 56.7% productive rearrangements and were called segregating when the between-donor standard deviation exceeded 5%. A statistical classification framework was built for diagnosing cytomegalovirus status from the catalog of TCR beta chain sequences. A later analysis assigned V and J genes by comparing TCR nucleotide sequences with IMGT/GENE-DB human TR gene sequences. Using the TCRdist pipeline, a later analysis assigned CDR3 sequences along with most-parsimonious VDJ recombination scenarios. In a later analysis, every TCR beta chain was defined by the combination of its CDR3 amino acid sequence and its V-gene family, and reads without a unique V-gene family were dropped. A later analysis removed over 500 highly shared, low-generation-probability nucleotide sequences to deal with suspected cross-contamination and a sequencing artifact. A later analysis calculated a clonal expansion index for each public chain from normalized within-repertoire ranks of inferred template counts. A later analysis computed generation probabilities with a VDJ recombination model fitted to out-of-frame rearrangements, and checked the results against IGoR. A later analysis scored TCR-TCR, TCR-HLA and TCR-CMV co-occurrence with hypergeometric tests, applying a repertoire-size bias correction to TCR pairs. To estimate false discovery rates, a later analysis permuted the HLA or CMV assignments 20 times. A later analysis grouped co-occurring TCRs with DBSCAN, adding TCRdist sequence similarity when clustering within HLA-allele-positive subsets. Repertoires with fewer than 30,000 or more than 120,000 public chains were left out of co-occurrence clustering, as were about five repertoires with anomalous nucleotide sharing. This is the immuneACCESS table as TCRdb keeps it, with only in-frame sequences that have V and J called. A part of the clones is gone; compared with another copy, unresolved V genes explain less than half, and the rest is unexplained. The DNA gave D and trimming, while V, J and clone size come from that table. In all, the sample holds some 130,000 clones, and 70% to 80% of those were seen once. Around 3.1% of the sample goes to the ten largest clones.

This sample is drawn from a study of cytomegalovirus exposure and HLA in healthy donors (dated by TCRdb to the late 2010s). A note on the overall study: In an earlier analysis of some 550 of the donors, about 270 Gb of sequence data and 100 million or so unique TCR beta sequences from 150 million to 200 million T cells were reported. A later genetic analysis used genome-wide SNP genotypes for about three fifths of the 666 donors, treating that subset as a discovery cohort. Among almost 400 genotyped donors of the cohort, an average of roughly 240,000 unique TCR beta nucleotide sequences were sequenced per donor, around 18% of them non-productive. Every discovery cohort repertoire had been produced on one sequencing platform. The study used immunosequencing to profile the T cell repertoires of some 600 subjects and linked those repertoires to cytomegalovirus serostatus. Typing coverage differed by locus: A, B, C, DRB1 and DQB1 were typed in about 629-630 donors, DQA1 in approximately 520, DPA1 in nearly 610, and DPB1 in around 490. Because of strong linkage in the cohort, roughly five DR-DQ haplotypes were treated as single units for association and clustering. An earlier analysis of around 640 of the donors used high-throughput TCR beta sequencing to judge whether each TCR beta V gene segment behaved as functional or pseudogenic. Class I and class II HLA loci were covered by the typing at four-digit resolution. The aim of the study was to test whether cataloging public T cell receptors could identify signatures of past pathogen exposure. The study combined high-throughput TCR immunosequencing, statistical association of individual TCRs with disease status, and machine learning to predict cytomegalovirus infection status. Donor age, sex, ethnicity and CMV serostatus were compiled alongside the repertoire data. Of the roughly 400 genotyped donors, less than 90% were placed in the genetic ancestry cluster associated with self-reported Caucasian donors. Approximately 300 gigabases of sequencing data and approximately 84 million unique TCR sequences were included in an early release covering around 650 HLA-typed donors. Along with the roughly 710-subject first cohort, a separate validation cohort of 120 different subjects was used. In a later analysis, previously published TCR beta repertoires from several hundred donors were re-analyzed and high-resolution HLA genotyping was added so that TCR occurrence patterns could be studied. In the later analysis, no new phenotypic data were used to find candidate immune exposures; instead, reliance was placed on TCR beta sequences and their occurrence across donors. What the research found in general, with its limitations: A later analysis found that TCR association rates varied across HLA loci, with DRB1 alleles showing the most associated TCRs and HLA-C alleles the fewest. Some IMGT-functional V segments, including TRBV6-2 and TRBV6-3, could not be told apart with the 87-base-pair reads, so those segments were excluded. A later genetic analysis reported fewer N-insertions in productive TCRs among donors in an Asian-associated ancestry cluster than the approximately 670-donor mean. Sequencing depth was assumed to be roughly uniform across donors in the presence/absence analyses, though that assumption may not hold. Linkage disequilibrium might explain the correlated functional status among segregating V segments, but an unknown experimental factor could not be ruled out. Most TCR sequences were seen in very few donors, while some public TCRs were found in many individuals. The study listed 150 to 200 TCR beta chains as associated with cytomegalovirus. A later analysis reported that several top co-occurrence clusters appeared linked to parvovirus B19, influenza, CMV and Epstein-Barr virus. In both the original and validation cohorts, the classifier was reported to diagnose cytomegalovirus status with high specificity and sensitivity. This cohort had only TCR beta chains sequenced, and the lack of alpha or paired-chain data limited which features could be detected. HLA typing was unavailable for some donors at each locus, so association tests used only the typed subset. According to a later analysis, most CMV-associated TCR beta chains appeared to be HLA-restricted, and the HLA associations seemed to be driven largely by CMV exposure. V-gene and J-gene trimming of TCR beta chains was associated with a missense DCLRE1C variant in a later genetic analysis, and the association was replicated in an independent cohort. The only immune exposure information available for the cohort was CMV serostatus. When HLA alleles, especially DR and DQ, strongly co-occurred, TCR associations were difficult to assign to individual alleles. A cluster of highly shared sequence variants was judged likely to represent a technical artifact of the sequencing pipeline. In a later analysis, HLA-associated TCR beta chains showed more clonal expansion and lower generation probabilities than non-associated chains that were equally common. A few of the identified cytomegalovirus-associated TCR beta chains were confirmed in vitro to be specific for cytomegalovirus antigens. An earlier analysis of some 590 of the donors showed that most TCR beta V segments appeared in productive rearrangements either about 87% or about 30% of the time, which broadly matched IMGT annotations. The authors suggested that the approach could potentially be generalized to other disease states and immunological phenotypes. In a later analysis, over 15,000 TCR beta sequences were associated with specific HLA alleles at a false discovery rate of 0.05. Because counts were too low, more than 15 rarely observed V segments, including chromosome 9 orphons, were left out of the earlier analysis of 587 of the donors. A further reported finding was that TCR beta sequences accurately predicted the HLA-A and HLA-B alleles for most subjects in the first cohort.

The sequenced material came from PBMCs. This sequence uses TRBV7-2 and TRBJ2-7, with the D segment identity uncertain. The receptor's source is a female donor in good health and CMV-seronegative. Read as DNA, the sequence is TGTGCCAGCAGCGTTAGTCCCTACGAGCAGTACTTC. It encodes CASSVSPYEQYF. Where the CDR3 stops, the reference TRBV7-2 and TRBJ2-7 genes take over; the full variable domain is GAGVSQSPSNKVTEKGKDVELRCDPISGHTALYWYRQSLGQGLEFLIYFQGNSAPDKSGLPSDRFSAERTGGSVSTLTIQRTQQEDSAVYLCASSVSPYEQYFGPGTRLTVT.